The 8 T cell receptor beta chains in this list originate from one sample, sequenced in a study of blood T cell repertoires in COVID-19. TCRdb keeps only in-frame clones here, not all; method: immunoSEQ multiplex PCR. Of almost 55,000 clones listed, 85% to 90% were seen once; the top ten hold around 30%. The specimen was peripheral blood. The receptors here all came from a human donor in a cohort sampled during active COVID-19.

V usage is TRBV27 and J usage is TRBJ1-2; a weak D match, TRBD1 (5 bases). V gave up 6 bases and J gave up 6 bases, with 14 bases separating them. The CDR3 consists of 13 residues. Germline V CDR1 and CDR2: MNHEY, SMNVEV (reference sequence). The CDR3 sequence is CASSPGFSNGYTF. The CDR3 DNA follows: TGTGCCAGCAGCCCAGGGTTTTCCAATGGCTACACCTTC.

This clone was seen only a few times. The J gene is TRBJ2-2, the V gene TRBV28; 8 bases are a match to TRBD2. From germline, CDR1 is MDHEN and CDR2 SYDVKM. This CDR3 has 15 residues. Trimming removed 4 bases from V and 4 bases from J; junction bases left unmatched: 5. DNA of the CDR3: TGTGCCAGCAGTTACCCCGGGACTAGCACCGGGGAGCTGTTTTTT. Protein sequence: CASSYPGTSTGELFF. The full variable domain, completed using reference TRBV28 and TRBJ2-2, is DVKVTQSSRYLVKRTGEKVFLECVQDMDHENMFWYRQDPGLGLRLIYFSYDVKMKEKGDIPEGYSVSREKKERFSLILESASTNQTSMYLCASSYPGTSTGELFFGEGSRLTVL.

The chain is built from TRBV30 and TRBJ1-6; perhaps TRBD1 as D (5 bases). Germline V gene data show CDR1 as GTSNPN and CDR2 as SVGIG (reference sequence). V shed 4 bases and J shed 8 bases, with 12 bases lying between them. The CDR3 extends over 13 amino acids. The CDR3 sequence: CAWNGQGYSPLHF. Here the CDR3 DNA reads TGTGCCTGGAACGGTCAGGGTTATTCACCCCTCCACTTT.

This chain connects TRBV6-4 to TRBJ2-2, with TRBD2 identical over 10 bases. With V trimmed by 5 bases and J by 3 bases, 0 bases remained unmatched. Germline V gene sequence: CDR1 MRHNA, CDR2 SNTAGT. The CDR3 has 14 residues. CDR3 in DNA: TGTGCCAGCAGTAGCGGGAGGGACACCGGGGAGCTGTTTTTT. This translates into CASSSGRDTGELFF.

The chain uses TRBV6-4 and TRBJ1-2; 12 bases are shared with TRBD1. CDR1 MRHNA and CDR2 SNTAGT come from the germline V gene. The CDR3 is 17 residues long. V shed 2 bases, J shed 3 bases, and the junction held 7 bases outside the gene matches. CDR3 residues: CASSDLPGQGAYYGYTF. CDR3 coding DNA: TGTGCCAGCAGTGACCTTCCGGGACAGGGGGCGTACTATGGCTACACCTTC.

This clone was seen once. This chain links TRBV18 with TRBJ2-3; TRBD2 might be the D (6 bases). Germline V lookup: CDR1 KGHSH, CDR2 LQKENI. Trimming left V 4 bases short and J 4 bases short, with 12 bases between. This CDR3 is built from 14 residues. CDR3 sequence: CASSLRRDSDTQYF. As DNA, the CDR3 is TGTGCCAGCTCACTGAGGAGGGATTCAGATACGCAGTATTTT.

This clone came up once. The V and J genes are TRBV6-5 and TRBJ1-3; the D gene is possibly TRBD1 (6 bases). Germline V gives CDR1 MNHEY, CDR2 SVGAGI. The V gene lost 5 bases and the J gene lost 2 bases, with 10 bases spanning the gap. The CDR3 has 14 residues. CDR3 sequence (DNA): TGTGCCAGCAGTCCCGGGGGGCCTGGAAACACCATATATTTT. Its protein is CASSPGGPGNTIYF.

This clone was detected a few times. The rearrangement uses TRBV7-2 and TRBJ1-6; no definite D call. The germline V gene encodes CDR1 SGHTA and CDR2 FQGNSA. The CDR3 sequence is 13 residues long. V lost 1 base and J lost 7, with 5 bases in between. CDR3 nucleotide sequence: TGTGCCAGCAGCTTAGGGCAGAATTCACCCCTCCACTTT. Translated, it gives CASSLGQNSPLHF.